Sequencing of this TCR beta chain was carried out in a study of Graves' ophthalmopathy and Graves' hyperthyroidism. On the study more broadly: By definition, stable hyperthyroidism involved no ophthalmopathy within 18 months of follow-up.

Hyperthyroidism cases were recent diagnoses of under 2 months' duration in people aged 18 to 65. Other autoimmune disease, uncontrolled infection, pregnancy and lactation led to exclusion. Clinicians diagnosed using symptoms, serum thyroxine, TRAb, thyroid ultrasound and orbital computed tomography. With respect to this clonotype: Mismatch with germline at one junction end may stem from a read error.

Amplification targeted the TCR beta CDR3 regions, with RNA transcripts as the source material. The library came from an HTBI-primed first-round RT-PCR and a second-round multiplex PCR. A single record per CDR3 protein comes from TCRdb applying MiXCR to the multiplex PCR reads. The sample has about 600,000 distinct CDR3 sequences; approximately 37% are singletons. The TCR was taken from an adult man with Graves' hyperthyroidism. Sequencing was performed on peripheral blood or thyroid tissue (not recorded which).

CDR3 sequence: CAWSVQGTATNEKLLF. The CDR3 nucleotides are TGTGCCTGGAGTGTACAGGGTACAGCAACTAATGAAAAACTGCTTTTT. The chain carries TRBV19 and TRBJ1-4; perhaps TRBD1 as D (6 bases). Per germline, CDR1 LNHDA and CDR2 SQIVND (reference sequence). The CDR3 runs to 16 residues.